This entry concerns a single T cell receptor beta chain. Original methodology: Amplification with reference gene primers provided the estimates of nucleated cell counts. The assay was immunoSEQ multiplex PCR, and TCRdb's table has in-frame clones only and misses some. V, J and clone size derive from that table, while D and trimming were established from the DNA sequence. The sample consists of 130,000 to 150,000 clones, roughly 84% of them appearing once. The sample comes from a study of blood T cell repertoires in COVID-19. Study-wide context: The United States, Italy and Spain were the sources of the acute and convalescent COVID-19 samples.

Germline V gene data show CDR1 as KGHSH and CDR2 as LQKENI. Trimming took 5 bases from V and 5 from J; bases not matched to a gene: 5. There are 13 residues in the CDR3. Material for sequencing was peripheral blood. This receptor was identified in a man in his sixties with active or convalescent COVID-19. The chain links TRBV18 to TRBJ1-1; 7 bases are shared with TRBD1. CDR3 DNA: TGTGCCAGCTCATACCAGGGGGATACTGAAGCTTTCTTT. Translated, it gives CASSYQGDTEAFF.